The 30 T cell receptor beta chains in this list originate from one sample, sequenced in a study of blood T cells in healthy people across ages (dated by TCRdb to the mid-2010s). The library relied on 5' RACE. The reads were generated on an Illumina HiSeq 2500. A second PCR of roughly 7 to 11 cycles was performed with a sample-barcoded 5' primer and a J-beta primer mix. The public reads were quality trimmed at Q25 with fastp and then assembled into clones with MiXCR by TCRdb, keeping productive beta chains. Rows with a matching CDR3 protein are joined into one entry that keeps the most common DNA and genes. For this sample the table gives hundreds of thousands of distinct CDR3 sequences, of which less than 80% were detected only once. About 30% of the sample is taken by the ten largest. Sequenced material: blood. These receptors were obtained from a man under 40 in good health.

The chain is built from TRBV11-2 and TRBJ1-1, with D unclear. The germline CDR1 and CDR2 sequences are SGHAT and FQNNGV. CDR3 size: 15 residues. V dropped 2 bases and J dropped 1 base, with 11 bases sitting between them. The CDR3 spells CASSLSPYENTEAFF. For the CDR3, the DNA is TGTGCCAGCAGCTTATCTCCCTACGAGAACACTGAAGCTTTCTTT.

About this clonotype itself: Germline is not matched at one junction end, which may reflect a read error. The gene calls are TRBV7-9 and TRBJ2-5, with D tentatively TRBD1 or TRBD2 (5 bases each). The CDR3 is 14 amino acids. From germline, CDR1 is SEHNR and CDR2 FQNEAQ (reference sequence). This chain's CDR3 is CANSLGTIQETQYF. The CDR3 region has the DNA TGTGCCAACAGCTTGGGGACCATCCAAGAGACCCAGTACTTC.

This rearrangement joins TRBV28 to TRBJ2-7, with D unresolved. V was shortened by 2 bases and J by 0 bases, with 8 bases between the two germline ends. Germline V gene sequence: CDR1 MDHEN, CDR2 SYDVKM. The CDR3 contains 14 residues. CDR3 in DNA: TGTGCCAGCAGTTTACACCTTAACTCCTACGAGCAGTACTTC. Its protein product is CASSLHLNSYEQYF.

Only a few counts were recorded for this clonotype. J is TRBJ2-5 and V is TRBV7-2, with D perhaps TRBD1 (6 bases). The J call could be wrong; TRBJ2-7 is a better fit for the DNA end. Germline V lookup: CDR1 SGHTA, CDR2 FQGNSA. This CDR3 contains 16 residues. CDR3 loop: CASSLGGGTPGYEQYF. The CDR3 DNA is TGTGCCAGCAGCTTAGGAGGGGGTACCCCTGGGTACGAGCAGTACTTC.

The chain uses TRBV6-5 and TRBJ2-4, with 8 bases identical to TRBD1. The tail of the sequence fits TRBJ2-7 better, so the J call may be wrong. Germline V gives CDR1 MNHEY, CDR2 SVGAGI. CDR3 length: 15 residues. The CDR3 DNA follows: TGTGCCAGCAGTTACTTGGGACAGGTGACCTACGAGCAGTACTTC. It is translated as CASSYLGQVTYEQYF.

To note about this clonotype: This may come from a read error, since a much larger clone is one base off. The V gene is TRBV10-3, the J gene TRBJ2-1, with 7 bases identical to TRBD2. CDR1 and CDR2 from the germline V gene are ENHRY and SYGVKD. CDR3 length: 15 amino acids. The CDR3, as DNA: TGTACCATCAGTGAGTCGGGGGGATCCTACAATGAGCAGTTCTTC. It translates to CTISESGGSYNEQFF.

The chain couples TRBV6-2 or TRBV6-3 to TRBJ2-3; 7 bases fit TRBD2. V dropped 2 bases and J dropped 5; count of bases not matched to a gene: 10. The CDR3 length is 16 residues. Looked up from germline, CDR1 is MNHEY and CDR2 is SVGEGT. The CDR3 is CASSYQGAGIIDTQYF. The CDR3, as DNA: TGTGCCAGCAGTTACCAGGGAGCGGGGATCATAGATACGCAGTATTTT.

The CDR3 nucleotides read TGTGCCAGCAGCTTAGATAACGCAGAAAGCACAGATACGCAGTATTTT. Protein product: CASSLDNAESTDTQYF. The rearrangement links TRBV11-2 to TRBJ2-3; D is undetermined. The germline V and J ends were trimmed by 0 bases and 0 bases, with 10 bases remaining between them. This CDR3 comprises 16 residues. Per the germline V gene, CDR1 is SGHAT and CDR2 is FQNNGV.

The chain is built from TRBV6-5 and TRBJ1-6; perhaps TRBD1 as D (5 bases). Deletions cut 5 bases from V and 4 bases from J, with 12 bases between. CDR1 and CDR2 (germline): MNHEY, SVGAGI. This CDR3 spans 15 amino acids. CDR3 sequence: CASSRGRPYNSPLHF. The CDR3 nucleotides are TGTGCCAGCAGTAGGGGACGGCCATATAATTCACCCCTCCACTTT.

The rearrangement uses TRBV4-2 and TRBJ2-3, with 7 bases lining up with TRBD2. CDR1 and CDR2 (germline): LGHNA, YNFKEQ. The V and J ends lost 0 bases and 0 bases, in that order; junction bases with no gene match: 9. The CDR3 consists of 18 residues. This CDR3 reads CASSQDSGGTGSTDTQYF. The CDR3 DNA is TGTGCCAGCAGCCAAGATTCCGGGGGGACCGGAAGCACAGATACGCAGTATTTT.

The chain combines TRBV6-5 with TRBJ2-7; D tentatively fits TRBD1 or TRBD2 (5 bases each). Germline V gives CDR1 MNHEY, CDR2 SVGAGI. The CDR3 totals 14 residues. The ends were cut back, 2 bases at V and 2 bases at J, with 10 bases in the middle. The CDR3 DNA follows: TGTGCCAGCAGTTACCGGGACGCTCCCTACGAGCAGTACTTC. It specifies CASSYRDAPYEQYF.

The CDR3 DNA is TGCGCCAGCAGCCATAGGACAGGGGGCGGCGAGCAGTACTTC. Translating gives CASSHRTGGGEQYF. This chain links TRBV5-1 with TRBJ2-7; 11 positions match TRBD1. There are 14 residues in the CDR3. Germline V gene lookup returns CDR1 SGHRS and CDR2 YFSETQ. V gave up 4 bases and J gave up 6 bases; unmatched junction bases: 6.

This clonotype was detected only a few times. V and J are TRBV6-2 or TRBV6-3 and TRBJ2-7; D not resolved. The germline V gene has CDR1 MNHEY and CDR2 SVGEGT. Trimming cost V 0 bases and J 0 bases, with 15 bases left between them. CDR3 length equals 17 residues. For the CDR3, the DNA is TGTGCCAGCAGTTACTCCTTAAGAGACGGGCGCTCCTACGAGCAGTACTTC. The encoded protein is CASSYSLRDGRSYEQYF.

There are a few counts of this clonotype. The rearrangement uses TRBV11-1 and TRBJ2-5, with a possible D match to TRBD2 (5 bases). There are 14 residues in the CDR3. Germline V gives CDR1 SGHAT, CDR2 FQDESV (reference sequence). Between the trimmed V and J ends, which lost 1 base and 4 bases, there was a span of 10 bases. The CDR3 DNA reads TGTGCCAGCAGCTTAGATGCCGGGGTAGAGACCCAGTACTTC. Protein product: CASSLDAGVETQYF.

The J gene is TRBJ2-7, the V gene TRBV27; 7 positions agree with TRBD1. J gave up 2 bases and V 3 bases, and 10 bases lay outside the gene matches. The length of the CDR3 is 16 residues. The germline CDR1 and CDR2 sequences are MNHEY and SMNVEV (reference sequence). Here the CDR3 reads CASSFRPTGFPYEQYF. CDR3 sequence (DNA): TGTGCCAGCAGTTTTCGCCCGACAGGGTTTCCCTACGAGCAGTACTTC.

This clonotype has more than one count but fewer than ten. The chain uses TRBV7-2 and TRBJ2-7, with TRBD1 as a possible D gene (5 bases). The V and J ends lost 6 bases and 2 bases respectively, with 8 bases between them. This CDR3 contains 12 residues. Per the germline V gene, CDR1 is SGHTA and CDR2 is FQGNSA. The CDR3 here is CASREGAYEQYF. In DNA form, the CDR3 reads TGTGCCAGCAGGGAAGGGGCCTACGAGCAGTACTTC.

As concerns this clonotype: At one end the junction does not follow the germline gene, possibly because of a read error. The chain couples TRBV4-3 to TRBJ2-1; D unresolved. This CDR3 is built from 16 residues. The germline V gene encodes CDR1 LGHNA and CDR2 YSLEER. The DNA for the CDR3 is TGCGCCAGCAGTCAAGATTATAGACTCCACTACAATGAGCAGTTCTTC. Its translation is CASSQDYRLHYNEQFF.

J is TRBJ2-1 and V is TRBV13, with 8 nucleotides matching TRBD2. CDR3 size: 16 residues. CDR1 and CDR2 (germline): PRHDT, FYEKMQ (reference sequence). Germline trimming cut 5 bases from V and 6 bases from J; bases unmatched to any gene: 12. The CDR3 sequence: CASSPPPVAGRNEQFF. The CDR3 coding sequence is TGTGCCAGCAGCCCCCCCCCTGTAGCGGGACGCAATGAGCAGTTCTTC.

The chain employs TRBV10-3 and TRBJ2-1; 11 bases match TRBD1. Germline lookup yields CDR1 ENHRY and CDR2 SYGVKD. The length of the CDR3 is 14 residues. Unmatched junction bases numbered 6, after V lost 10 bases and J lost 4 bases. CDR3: CATNGQGAYNEQFF. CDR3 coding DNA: TGTGCCACGAACGGACAGGGGGCGTACAATGAGCAGTTCTTC.

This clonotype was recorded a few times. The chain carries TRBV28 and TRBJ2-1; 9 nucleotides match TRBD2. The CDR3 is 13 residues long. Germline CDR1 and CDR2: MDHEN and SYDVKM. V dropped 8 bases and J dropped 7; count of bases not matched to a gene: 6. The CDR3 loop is CASELSGGNEQFF. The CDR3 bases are TGTGCCAGCGAACTAAGCGGGGGGAATGAGCAGTTCTTC.

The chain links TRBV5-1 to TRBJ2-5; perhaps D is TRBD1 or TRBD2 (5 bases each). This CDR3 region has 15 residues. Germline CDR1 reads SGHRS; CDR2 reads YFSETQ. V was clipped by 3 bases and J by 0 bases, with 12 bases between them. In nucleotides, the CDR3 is TGCGCCAGCAGCTACCCGGGACCCAACCAAGAGACCCAGTACTTC. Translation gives CASSYPGPNQETQYF. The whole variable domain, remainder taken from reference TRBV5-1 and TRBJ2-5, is KAGVTQTPRYLIKTRGQQVTLSCSPISGHRSVSWYQQTPGQGLQFLFEYFSETQRNKGNFPGRFSGRQFSNSRSEMNVSTLELGDSALYLCASSYPGPNQETQYFGPGTRLLVL.

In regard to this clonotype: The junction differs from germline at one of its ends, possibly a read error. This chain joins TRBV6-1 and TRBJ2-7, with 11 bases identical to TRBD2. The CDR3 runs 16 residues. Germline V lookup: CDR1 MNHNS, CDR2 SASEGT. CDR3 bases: TGTACCAGCAGTGAAGCCGGGACTAGCGGTTCCTACGAGCAGTACTTC. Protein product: CTSSEAGTSGSYEQYF.

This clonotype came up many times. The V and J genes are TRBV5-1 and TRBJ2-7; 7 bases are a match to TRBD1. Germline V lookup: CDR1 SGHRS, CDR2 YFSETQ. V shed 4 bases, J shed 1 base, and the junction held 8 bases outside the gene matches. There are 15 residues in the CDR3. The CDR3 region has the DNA TGCGCCAGCAGCGCCCGGGACAGAGGTTCCTACGAGCAGTACTTC. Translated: CASSARDRGSYEQYF.

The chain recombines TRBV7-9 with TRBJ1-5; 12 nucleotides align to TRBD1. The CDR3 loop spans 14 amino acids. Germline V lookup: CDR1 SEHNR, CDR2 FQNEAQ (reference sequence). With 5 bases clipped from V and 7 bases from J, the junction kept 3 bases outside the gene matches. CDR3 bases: TGTGCCAGCAGCGAGGGACAGGGGGCACAGCCCCAGCATTTT. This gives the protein CASSEGQGAQPQHF.

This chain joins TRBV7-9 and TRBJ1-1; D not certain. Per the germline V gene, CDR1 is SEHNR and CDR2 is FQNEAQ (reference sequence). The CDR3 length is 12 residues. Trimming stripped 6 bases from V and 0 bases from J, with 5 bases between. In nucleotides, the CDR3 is TGTGCCAGCAGTACGGTGAACACTGAAGCTTTCTTT. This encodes CASSTVNTEAFF.

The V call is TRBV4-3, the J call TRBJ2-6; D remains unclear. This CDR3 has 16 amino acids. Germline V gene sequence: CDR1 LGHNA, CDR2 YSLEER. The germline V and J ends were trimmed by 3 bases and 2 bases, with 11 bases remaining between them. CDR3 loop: CASSHNGIPGANVLTF. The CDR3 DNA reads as TGCGCCAGCAGCCATAACGGTATCCCTGGGGCCAACGTCCTGACTTTC.

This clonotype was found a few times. In DNA form, the CDR3 reads TGCAGTGCTCCACAGGGGGCGGGGGAGACCCAGTACTTC. This translates into CSAPQGAGETQYF. V gene TRBV20-1 combines with J gene TRBJ2-5; 9 nucleotides line up with TRBD1. CDR3 length: 13 amino acids. V trimming: 5 bases; J trimming: 5 bases; junction bases outside the gene matches: 6. The germline CDR1 and CDR2 sequences are DFQATT and SNEGSKA (reference sequence).

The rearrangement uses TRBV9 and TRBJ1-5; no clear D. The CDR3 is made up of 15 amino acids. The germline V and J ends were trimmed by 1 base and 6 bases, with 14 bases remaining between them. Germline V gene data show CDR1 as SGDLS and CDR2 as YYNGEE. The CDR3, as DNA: TGTGCCAGCAGCGTATCCCCCACTGGGTTTCAGCCCCAGCATTTT. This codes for CASSVSPTGFQPQHF.

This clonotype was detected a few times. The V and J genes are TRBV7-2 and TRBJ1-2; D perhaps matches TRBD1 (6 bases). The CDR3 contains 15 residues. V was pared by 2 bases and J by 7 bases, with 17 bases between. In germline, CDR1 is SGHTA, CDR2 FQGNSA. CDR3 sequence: CASSLQEGGRGGYTF. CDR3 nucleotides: TGTGCCAGCAGCTTACAAGAGGGGGGTAGGGGTGGCTACACCTTC.

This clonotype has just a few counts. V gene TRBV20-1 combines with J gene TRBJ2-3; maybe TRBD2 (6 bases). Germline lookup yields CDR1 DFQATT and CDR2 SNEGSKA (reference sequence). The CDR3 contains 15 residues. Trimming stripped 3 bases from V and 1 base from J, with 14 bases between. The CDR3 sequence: CSARGGRARTDTQYF. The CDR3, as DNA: TGCAGTGCTAGGGGGGGACGGGCCCGCACAGATACGCAGTATTTT.